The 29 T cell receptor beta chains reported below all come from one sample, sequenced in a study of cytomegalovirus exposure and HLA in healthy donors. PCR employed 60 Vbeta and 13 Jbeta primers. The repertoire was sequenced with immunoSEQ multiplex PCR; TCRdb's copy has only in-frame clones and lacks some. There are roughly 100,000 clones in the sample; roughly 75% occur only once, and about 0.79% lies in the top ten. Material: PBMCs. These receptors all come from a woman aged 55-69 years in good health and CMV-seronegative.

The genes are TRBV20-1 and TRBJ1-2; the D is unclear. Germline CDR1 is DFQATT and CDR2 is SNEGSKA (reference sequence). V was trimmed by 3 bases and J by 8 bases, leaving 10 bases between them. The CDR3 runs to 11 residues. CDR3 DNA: TGCAGTGCTAGGGCCGCTGCCGGCTACACCTTC. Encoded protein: CSARAAAGYTF.

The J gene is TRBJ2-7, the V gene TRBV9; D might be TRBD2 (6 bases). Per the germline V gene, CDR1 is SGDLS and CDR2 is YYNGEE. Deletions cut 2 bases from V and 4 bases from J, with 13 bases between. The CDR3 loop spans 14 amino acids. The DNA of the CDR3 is TGTGCCAGCAGCGTGGGGGACTCCCCGTACGAGCAGTACTTC. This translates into CASSVGDSPYEQYF.

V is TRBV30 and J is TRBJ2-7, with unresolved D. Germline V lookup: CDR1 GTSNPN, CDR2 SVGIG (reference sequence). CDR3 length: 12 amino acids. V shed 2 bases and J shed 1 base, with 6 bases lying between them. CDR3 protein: CAWSKQSYEQYF. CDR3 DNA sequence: TGTGCCTGGAGTAAACAGTCCTACGAGCAGTACTTC.

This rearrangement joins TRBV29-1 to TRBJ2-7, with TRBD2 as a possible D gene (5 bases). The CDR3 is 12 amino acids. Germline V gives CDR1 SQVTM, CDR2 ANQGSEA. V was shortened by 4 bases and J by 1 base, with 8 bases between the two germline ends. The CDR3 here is CSVVEGSYEQYF. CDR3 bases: TGCAGCGTTGTCGAGGGATCCTACGAGCAGTACTTC.

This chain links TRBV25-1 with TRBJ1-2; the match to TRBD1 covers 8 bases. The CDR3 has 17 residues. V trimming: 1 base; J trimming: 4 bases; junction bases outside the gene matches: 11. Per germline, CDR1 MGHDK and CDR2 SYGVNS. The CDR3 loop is CASSESHPTGVVYGYTF. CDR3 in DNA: TGTGCCAGCAGTGAATCCCATCCGACAGGGGTTGTCTATGGCTACACCTTC.

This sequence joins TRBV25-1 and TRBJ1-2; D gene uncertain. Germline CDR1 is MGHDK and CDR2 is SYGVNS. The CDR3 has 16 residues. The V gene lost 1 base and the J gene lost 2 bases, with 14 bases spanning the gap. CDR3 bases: TGTGCCAGCAGTGAATTTGGAGGGCAAGAGAACTATGGCTACACCTTC. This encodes CASSEFGGQENYGYTF.

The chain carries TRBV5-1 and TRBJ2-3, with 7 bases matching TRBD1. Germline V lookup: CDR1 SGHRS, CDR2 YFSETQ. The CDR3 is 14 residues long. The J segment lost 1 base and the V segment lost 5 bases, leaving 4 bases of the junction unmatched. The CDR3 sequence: CASRGDRGTDTQYF. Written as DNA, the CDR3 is TGCGCCAGCAGGGGAGACAGGGGCACAGATACGCAGTATTTT.

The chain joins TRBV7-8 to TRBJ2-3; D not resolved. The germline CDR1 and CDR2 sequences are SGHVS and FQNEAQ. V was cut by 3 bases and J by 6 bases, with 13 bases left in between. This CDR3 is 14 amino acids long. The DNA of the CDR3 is TGTGCCAGCAGCTTCGATAGATCCGGGGATACGCAGTATTTT. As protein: CASSFDRSGDTQYF.

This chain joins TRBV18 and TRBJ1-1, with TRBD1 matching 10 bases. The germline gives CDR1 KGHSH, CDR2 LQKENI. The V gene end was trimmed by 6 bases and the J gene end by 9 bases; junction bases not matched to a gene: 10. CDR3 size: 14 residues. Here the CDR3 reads CASSRDRGEKKAFF. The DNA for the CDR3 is TGTGCCAGCTCGCGGGACAGGGGCGAGAAAAAAGCTTTCTTT.

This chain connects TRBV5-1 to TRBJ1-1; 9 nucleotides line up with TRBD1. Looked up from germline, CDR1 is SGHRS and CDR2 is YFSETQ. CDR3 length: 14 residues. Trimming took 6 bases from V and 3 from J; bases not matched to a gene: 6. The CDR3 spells CASIRTGGDTEAFF. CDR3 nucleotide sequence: TGCGCCAGCATCAGAACAGGGGGCGACACTGAAGCTTTCTTT.

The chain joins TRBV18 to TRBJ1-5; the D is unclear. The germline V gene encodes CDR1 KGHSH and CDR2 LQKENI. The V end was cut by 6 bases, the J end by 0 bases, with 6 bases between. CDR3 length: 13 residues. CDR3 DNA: TGTGCCAGCTCCGCAGATAGCAATCAGCCCCAGCATTTT. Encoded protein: CASSADSNQPQHF.

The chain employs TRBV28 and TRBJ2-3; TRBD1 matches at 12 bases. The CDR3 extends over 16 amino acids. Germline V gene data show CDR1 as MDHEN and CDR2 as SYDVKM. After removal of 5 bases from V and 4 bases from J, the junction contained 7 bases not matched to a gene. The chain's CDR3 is CASSPPGQGASDTQYF. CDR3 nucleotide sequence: TGTGCCAGCAGTCCTCCGGGACAGGGGGCATCAGATACGCAGTATTTT.

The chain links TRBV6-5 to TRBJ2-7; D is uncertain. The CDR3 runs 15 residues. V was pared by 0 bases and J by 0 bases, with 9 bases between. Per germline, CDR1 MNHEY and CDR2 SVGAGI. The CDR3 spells CASSYSIPGSYEQYF. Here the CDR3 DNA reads TGTGCCAGCAGTTACTCGATCCCGGGCTCCTACGAGCAGTACTTC.

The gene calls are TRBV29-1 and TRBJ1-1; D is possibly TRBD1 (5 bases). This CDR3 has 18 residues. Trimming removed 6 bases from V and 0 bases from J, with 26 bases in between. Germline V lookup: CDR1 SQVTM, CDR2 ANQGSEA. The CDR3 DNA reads TGCAGCGTAGTCTCCATCAAGCAGGGAGGACCATTGAACACTGAAGCTTTCTTT. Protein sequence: CSVVSIKQGGPLNTEAFF.

The CDR3 loop reads CAWAPGESEQYF. The CDR3 bases are TGTGCCTGGGCCCCCGGGGAATCCGAGCAGTACTTC. The chain combines TRBV30 with TRBJ2-7, with D tentatively TRBD2 (5 bases). Trimming stripped 5 bases from V and 6 bases from J, with 14 bases between. The germline CDR1 and CDR2 sequences are GTSNPN and SVGIG (reference sequence). The CDR3 length is 12 residues. Combining the CDR3 with reference TRBV30 and TRBJ2-7 gives the whole variable domain SQTIHQWPATLVQPVGSPLSLECTVEGTSNPNLYWYRQAAGRGLQLLFYSVGIGQISSEVPQNLSASRPQDRQFILSSKKLLLSDSGFYLCAWAPGESEQYFGPGTRLTVT.

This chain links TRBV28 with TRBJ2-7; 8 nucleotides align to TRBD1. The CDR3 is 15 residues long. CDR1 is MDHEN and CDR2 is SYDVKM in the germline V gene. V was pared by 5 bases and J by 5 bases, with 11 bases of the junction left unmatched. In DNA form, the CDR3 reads TGTGCCAGCAGTACGAACTCGGACAGGGTCCACGAGCAGTACTTC. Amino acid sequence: CASSTNSDRVHEQYF. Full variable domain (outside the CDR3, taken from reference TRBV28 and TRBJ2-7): DVKVTQSSRYLVKRTGEKVFLECVQDMDHENMFWYRQDPGLGLRLIYFSYDVKMKEKGDIPEGYSVSREKKERFSLILESASTNQTSMYLCASSTNSDRVHEQYFGPGTRLTVT.

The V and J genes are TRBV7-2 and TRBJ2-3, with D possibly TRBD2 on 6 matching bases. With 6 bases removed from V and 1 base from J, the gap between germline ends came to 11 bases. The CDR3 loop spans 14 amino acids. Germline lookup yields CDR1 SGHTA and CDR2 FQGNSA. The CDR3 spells CASSRDWGTDTQYF. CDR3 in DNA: TGTGCCAGCAGTCGGGACTGGGGCACAGATACGCAGTATTTT.

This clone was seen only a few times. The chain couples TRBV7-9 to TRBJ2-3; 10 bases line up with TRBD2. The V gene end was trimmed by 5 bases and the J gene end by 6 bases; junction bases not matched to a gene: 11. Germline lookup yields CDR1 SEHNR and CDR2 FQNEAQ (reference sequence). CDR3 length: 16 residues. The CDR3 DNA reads TGTGCCAGCAGCGTCAAGAGCGGGGGGGCCGGGGATACGCAGTATTTT. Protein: CASSVKSGGAGDTQYF.

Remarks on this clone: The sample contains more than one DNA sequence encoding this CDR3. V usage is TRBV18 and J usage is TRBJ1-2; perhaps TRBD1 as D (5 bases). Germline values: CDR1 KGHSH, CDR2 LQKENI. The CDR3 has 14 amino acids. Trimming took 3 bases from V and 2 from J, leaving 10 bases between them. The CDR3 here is CASSPPGLNYGYTF. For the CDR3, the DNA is TGTGCCAGCTCACCCCCAGGGCTCAACTATGGCTACACCTTC.

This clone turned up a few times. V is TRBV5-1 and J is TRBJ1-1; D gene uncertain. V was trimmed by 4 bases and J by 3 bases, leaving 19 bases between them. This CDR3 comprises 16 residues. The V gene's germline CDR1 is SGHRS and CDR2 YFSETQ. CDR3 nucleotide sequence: TGCGCCAGCAGCGGGCGAACCCGGAGGGTTGACACTGAAGCTTTCTTT. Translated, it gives CASSGRTRRVDTEAFF.

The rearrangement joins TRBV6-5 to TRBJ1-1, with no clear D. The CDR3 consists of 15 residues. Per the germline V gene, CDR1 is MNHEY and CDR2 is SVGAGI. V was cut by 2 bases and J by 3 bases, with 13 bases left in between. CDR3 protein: CASSYAPTAYTEAFF. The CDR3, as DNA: TGTGCCAGCAGTTACGCCCCTACAGCCTACACTGAAGCTTTCTTT.

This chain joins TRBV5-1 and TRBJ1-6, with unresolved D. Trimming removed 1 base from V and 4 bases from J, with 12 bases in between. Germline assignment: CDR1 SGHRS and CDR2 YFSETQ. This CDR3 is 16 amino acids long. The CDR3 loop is CASSLRGGGYNSPLHF. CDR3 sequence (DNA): TGCGCCAGCAGCTTGCGGGGTGGTGGTTATAATTCACCCCTCCACTTT.

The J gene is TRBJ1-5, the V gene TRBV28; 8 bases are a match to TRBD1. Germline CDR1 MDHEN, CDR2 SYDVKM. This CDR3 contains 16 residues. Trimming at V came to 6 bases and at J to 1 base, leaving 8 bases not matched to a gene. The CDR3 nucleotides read TGTGCCAGCAGACCCCAGGGGGCGCAGAGCAATCAGCCCCAGCATTTT. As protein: CASRPQGAQSNQPQHF.

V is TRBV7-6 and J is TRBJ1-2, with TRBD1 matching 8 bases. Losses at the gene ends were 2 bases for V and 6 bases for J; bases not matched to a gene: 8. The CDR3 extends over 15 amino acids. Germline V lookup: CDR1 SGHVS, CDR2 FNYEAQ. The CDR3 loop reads CASSLTATGVNGYTF. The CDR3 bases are TGTGCCAGCAGCTTAACCGCGACAGGGGTAAATGGCTACACCTTC.

The chain's CDR3 is CASSLVIRLGGDEKLFF. CDR3 nucleotide sequence: TGTGCCAGCAGCTTGGTCATACGTCTCGGGGGAGATGAAAAACTGTTTTTT. The chain carries TRBV5-6 and TRBJ1-4, with D tentatively TRBD1 (5 bases). From germline, CDR1 is SGHDT and CDR2 YYEEEE. The CDR3 has 17 residues. V dropped 0 bases and J dropped 6 bases, with 18 bases sitting between them.

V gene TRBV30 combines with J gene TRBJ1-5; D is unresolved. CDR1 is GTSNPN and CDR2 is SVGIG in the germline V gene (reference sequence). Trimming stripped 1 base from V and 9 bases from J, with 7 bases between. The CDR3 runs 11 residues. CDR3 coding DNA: TGTGCCTGGAGTGCGGGAGGGCCCCAGCATTTT. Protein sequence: CAWSAGGPQHF.

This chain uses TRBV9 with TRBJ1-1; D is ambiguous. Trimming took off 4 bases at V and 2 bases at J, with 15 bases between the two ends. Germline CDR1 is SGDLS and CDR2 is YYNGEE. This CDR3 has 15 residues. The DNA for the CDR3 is TGTGCCAGCAGCCTCGATAGGGAGGGAAACACTGAAGCTTTCTTT. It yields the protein CASSLDREGNTEAFF.

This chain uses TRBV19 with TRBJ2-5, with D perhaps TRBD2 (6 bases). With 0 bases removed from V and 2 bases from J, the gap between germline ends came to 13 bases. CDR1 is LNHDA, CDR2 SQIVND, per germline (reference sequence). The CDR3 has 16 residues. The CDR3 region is CASSIESSGPQETQYF. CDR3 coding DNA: TGTGCCAGTAGTATAGAGTCGAGCGGGCCACAAGAGACCCAGTACTTC.

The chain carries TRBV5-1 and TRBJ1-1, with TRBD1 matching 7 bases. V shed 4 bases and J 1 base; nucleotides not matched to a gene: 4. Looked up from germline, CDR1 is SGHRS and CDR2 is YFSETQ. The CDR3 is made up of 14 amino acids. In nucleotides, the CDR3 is TGCGCCAGCAGCCCAAGGACAGGGAACACTGAAGCTTTCTTT. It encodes CASSPRTGNTEAFF.